The source of this T cell receptor (beta chain) is a study of cytomegalovirus exposure and HLA in healthy donors. Findings and limits, study-wide: Because they were indistinguishable, some V segments, including TRBV6-2 and TRBV6-3, were excluded. Reportedly, fewer N-insertions than the roughly 700-donor mean appeared in an Asian-associated ancestry cluster in a later analysis.

V was trimmed by 3 bases and J by 3 bases, leaving 11 bases between them. Germline assignment: CDR1 SGHTA and CDR2 FQGNSA. The CDR3 runs 14 residues. Note on this clone: What it binds is unknown.

Amplification used 60 Vbeta primers and 13 Jbeta primers. The data were produced by immunoSEQ multiplex PCR, yet TCRdb's version contains in-frame clones alone and is incomplete. The sample yields fewer than 150,000 clones, around 69% seen once. Sequences were obtained from PBMCs. This chain connects TRBV7-2 to TRBJ1-2, with D tentatively TRBD1 (5 bases). The receptor comes from a woman aged 40 to 50 in good health and CMV-seropositive. CDR3: CASSLGARDYGYTF. Written as DNA, the CDR3 is TGTGCCAGCAGCTTGGGCGCCAGGGACTATGGCTACACCTTC.